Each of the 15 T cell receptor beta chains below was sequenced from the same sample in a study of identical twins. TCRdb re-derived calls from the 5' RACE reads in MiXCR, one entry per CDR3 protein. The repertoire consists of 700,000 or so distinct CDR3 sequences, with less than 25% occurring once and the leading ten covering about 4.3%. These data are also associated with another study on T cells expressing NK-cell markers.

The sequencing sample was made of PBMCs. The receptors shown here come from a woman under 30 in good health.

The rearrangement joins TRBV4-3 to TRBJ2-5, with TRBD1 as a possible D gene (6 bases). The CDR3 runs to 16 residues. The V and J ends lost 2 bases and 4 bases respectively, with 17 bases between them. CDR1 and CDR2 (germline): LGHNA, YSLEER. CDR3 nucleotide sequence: TGCGCCAGCAGCCAACAATACCCAGGGGTCCGAGAGACCCAGTACTTC. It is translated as CASSQQYPGVRETQYF.

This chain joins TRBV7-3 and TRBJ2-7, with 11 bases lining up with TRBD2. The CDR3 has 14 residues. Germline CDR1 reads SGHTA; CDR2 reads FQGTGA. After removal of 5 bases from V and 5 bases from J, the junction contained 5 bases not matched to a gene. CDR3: CASSPSGGFDEQYF. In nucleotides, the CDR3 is TGTGCCAGCAGCCCTAGCGGGGGGTTCGACGAGCAGTACTTC.

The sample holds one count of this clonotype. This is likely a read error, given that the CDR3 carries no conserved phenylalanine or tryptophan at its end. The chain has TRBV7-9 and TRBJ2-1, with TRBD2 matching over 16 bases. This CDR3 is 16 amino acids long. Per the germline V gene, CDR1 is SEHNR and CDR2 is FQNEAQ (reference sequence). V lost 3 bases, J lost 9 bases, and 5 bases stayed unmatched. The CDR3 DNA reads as TGTGCCAGCAGCTTGGGACTAGCGGGGGGGTCCGCTGAGCAGTTCTTA. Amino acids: CASSLGLAGGSAEQFL.

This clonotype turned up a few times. CDR3: CSAARLGSTRKIYEQYF. DNA of the CDR3: TGCAGCGCCGCCCGCTTGGGATCAACTCGAAAGATCTACGAGCAGTACTTC. The V call is TRBV29-1, the J call TRBJ2-7; the D is unclear. Germline V gives CDR1 SQVTM, CDR2 ANQGSEA. CDR3 length equals 17 residues. Trimming took 7 bases from V and 3 from J, leaving 28 bases between them.

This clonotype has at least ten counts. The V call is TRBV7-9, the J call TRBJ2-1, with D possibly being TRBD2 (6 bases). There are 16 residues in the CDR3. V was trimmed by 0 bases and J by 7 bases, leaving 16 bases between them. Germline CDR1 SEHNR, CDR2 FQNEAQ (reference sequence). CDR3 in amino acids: CASSLASEGFGNEQFF. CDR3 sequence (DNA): TGTGCCAGCAGCTTAGCATCGGAGGGGTTCGGGAATGAGCAGTTCTTC.

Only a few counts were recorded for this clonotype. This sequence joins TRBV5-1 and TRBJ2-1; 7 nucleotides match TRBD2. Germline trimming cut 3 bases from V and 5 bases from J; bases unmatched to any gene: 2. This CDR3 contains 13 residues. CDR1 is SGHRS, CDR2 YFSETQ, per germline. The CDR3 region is CASSSGTNNEQFF. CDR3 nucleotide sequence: TGCGCCAGCAGCTCGGGGACTAACAATGAGCAGTTCTTC. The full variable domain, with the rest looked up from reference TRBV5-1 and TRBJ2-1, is KAGVTQTPRYLIKTRGQQVTLSCSPISGHRSVSWYQQTPGQGLQFLFEYFSETQRNKGNFPGRFSGRQFSNSRSEMNVSTLELGDSALYLCASSSGTNNEQFFGPGTRLTVL.

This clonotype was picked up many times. The CDR3 loop reads CASSFVDVGGTDTQYF. In nucleotides, the CDR3 is TGTGCCAGCAGTTTTGTGGACGTAGGCGGCACAGATACGCAGTATTTT. The genes are TRBV12-3 or TRBV12-4 and TRBJ2-3, with D unclear. V was clipped by 3 bases and J by 1 base, with 14 bases between them. This CDR3 has 16 residues.

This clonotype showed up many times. CDR3 loop: CASSVGAGGSSYEQYF. In DNA form, the CDR3 reads TGTGCCAGCAGCGTAGGAGCGGGGGGGAGCTCCTACGAGCAGTACTTC. The rearrangement links TRBV9 to TRBJ2-7, with TRBD2 matching 10 bases. This CDR3 has 16 residues. V lost 0 bases, J lost 0 bases, and 3 bases stayed unmatched. The germline V gene encodes CDR1 SGDLS and CDR2 YYNGEE. The full variable domain, its missing parts supplied by reference TRBV9 and TRBJ2-7, is DSGVTQTPKHLITATGQRVTLRCSPRSGDLSVYWYQQSLDQGLQFLIQYYNGEERAKGNILERFSAQQFPDLHSELNLSSLELGDSALYFCASSVGAGGSSYEQYFGPGTRLTVT.

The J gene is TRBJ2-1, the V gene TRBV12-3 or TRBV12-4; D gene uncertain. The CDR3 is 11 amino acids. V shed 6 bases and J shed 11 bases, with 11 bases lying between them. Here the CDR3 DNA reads TGTGCCAGCAGATTACGGGTTCAGCAGTTCTTC. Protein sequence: CASRLRVQQFF.

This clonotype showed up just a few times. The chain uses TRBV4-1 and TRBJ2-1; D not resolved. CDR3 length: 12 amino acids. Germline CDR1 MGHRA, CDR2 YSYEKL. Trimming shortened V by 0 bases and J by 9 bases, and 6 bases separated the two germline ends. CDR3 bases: TGCGCCAGCAGCCAAGACGCAATTGAGCAGTTCTTC. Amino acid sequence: CASSQDAIEQFF.

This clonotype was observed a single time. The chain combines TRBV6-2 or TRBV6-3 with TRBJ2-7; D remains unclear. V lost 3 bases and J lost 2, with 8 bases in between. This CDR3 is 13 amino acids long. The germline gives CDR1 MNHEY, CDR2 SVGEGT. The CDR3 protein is CASSYVNTYEQYF. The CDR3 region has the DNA TGTGCCAGCAGTTATGTGAATACCTACGAGCAGTACTTC.

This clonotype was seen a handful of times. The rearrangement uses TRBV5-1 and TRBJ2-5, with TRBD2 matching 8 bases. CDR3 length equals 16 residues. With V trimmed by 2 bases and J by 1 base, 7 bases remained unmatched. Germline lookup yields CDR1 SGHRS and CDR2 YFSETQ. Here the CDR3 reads CASSLGSGGAQETQYF. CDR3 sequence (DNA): TGCGCCAGCAGCTTAGGCAGCGGGGGAGCCCAAGAGACCCAGTACTTC. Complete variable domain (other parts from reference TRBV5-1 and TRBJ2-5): KAGVTQTPRYLIKTRGQQVTLSCSPISGHRSVSWYQQTPGQGLQFLFEYFSETQRNKGNFPGRFSGRQFSNSRSEMNVSTLELGDSALYLCASSLGSGGAQETQYFGPGTRLLVL.

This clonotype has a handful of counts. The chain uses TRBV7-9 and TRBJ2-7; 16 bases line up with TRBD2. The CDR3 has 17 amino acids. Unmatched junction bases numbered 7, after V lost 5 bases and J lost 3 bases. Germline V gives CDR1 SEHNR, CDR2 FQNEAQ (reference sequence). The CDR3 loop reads CASSGTSGRVAGYEQYF. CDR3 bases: TGTGCCAGCAGCGGGACTAGCGGGAGGGTCGCTGGCTACGAGCAGTACTTC.

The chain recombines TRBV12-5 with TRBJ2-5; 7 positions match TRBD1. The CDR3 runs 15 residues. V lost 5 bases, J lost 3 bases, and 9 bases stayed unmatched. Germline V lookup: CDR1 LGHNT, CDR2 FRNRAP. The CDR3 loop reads CASGPWTGAEETQYF. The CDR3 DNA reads TGTGCTAGTGGTCCATGGACAGGAGCAGAAGAGACCCAGTACTTC.

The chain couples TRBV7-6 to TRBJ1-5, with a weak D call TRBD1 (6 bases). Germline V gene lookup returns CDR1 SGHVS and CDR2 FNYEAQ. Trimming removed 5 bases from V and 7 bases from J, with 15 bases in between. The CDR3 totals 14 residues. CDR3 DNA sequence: TGTGCCAGCAGCGCCACAGGGTTAAACCAGCCCCAGCATTTT. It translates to CASSATGLNQPQHF.